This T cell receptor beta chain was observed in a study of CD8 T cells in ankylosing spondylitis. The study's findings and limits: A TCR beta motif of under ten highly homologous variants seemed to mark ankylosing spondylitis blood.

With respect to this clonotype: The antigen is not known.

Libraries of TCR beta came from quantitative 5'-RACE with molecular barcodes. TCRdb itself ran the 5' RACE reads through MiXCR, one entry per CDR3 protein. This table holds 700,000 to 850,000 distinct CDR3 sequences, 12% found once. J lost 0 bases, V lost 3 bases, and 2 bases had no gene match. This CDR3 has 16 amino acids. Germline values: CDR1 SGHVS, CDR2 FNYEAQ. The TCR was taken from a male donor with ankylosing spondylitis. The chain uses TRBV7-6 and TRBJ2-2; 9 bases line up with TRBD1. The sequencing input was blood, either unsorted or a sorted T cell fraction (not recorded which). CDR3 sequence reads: CASSFDRGSNTGELFF. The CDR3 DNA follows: TGTGCCAGCAGCTTTGACAGGGGGTCGAACACCGGGGAGCTGTTTTTT.